This TCR beta chain was sequenced for a study of T-cell memory formation after mild COVID-19. Constant-segment primers served in 5'RACE that generated TCR alpha and TCR beta cDNA libraries bearing sample barcodes and UMIs. MiXCR, run by TCRdb on the 5' RACE reads, gives a single entry per CDR3 protein. The table has approximately 230,000 distinct CDR3 sequences, roughly 17% seen once; the top ten hold approximately 3.4%. Germline V gives CDR1 MGHRA, CDR2 YSYEKL. CDR3 length: 15 amino acids. V was clipped by 3 bases and J by 5 bases; unmatched bases: 7. The sample taken for sequencing was PBMCs or a T cell subset sorted from them (not recorded which). V and J are TRBV4-1 and TRBJ2-5; 9 nucleotides line up with TRBD2. This TCR derives from a young man who had mild COVID-19 (a few samples of this study predate the infection). Cell type and time point are not known. CDR3 amino acids: CASSQFGTSRETQYF. The CDR3 coding sequence is TGCGCCAGCAGCCAGTTCGGGACTAGCCGGGAGACCCAGTACTTC.